A single sample is the source of the 13 T cell receptor beta chains below, sequenced in a study of blood T cell repertoires in COVID-19. Data came from immunoSEQ multiplex PCR; TCRdb stores just in-frame clones and leaves some out. Of roughly 200,000 clones listed, 90% are singletons. The sequencing sample was made of peripheral blood. These TCRs come from a man in his fifties with acute or convalescent COVID-19.

The J gene is TRBJ2-1, the V gene TRBV11-2; D is unresolved. This CDR3 is 13 amino acids long. CDR1 and CDR2 (germline): SGHAT, FQNNGV. V dropped 6 bases and J dropped 2 bases, with 8 bases sitting between them. CDR3 amino acids: CASSPPAYNEQFF. DNA of the CDR3: TGTGCCAGCAGTCCTCCTGCCTACAATGAGCAGTTCTTC. The variable domain in full, with the rest retrieved from reference TRBV11-2 and TRBJ2-1, is EAGVAQSPRYKIIEKRQSVAFWCNPISGHATLYWYQQILGQGPKLLIQFQNNGVVDDSQLPKDRFSAERLKGVDSTLKIQPAKLEDSAVYLCASSPPAYNEQFFGPGTRLTVL.

The chain links TRBV5-1 to TRBJ1-6, with 9 positions matching TRBD1. This CDR3 has 14 amino acids. V shed 4 bases and J 9 bases; nucleotides not matched to a gene: 5. Germline CDR1 reads SGHRS; CDR2 reads YFSETQ. The CDR3 DNA reads as TGCGCCAGCAGCCGGGACAGGGATGCTTCACCCCTCCACTTT. Translated: CASSRDRDASPLHF.

The chain joins TRBV2 to TRBJ1-6; D is uncertain. Germline V gives CDR1 SNHLY, CDR2 FYNNEI. The V end was cut by 5 bases, the J end by 6 bases, with 11 bases between. The CDR3 contains 14 residues. The CDR3 region is CASSLPDFNSPLHF. CDR3 nucleotides: TGTGCCAGCAGTCTCCCGGACTTTAATTCACCCCTCCACTTT.

V is TRBV7-9 and J is TRBJ1-1, with D possibly matching TRBD1 (5 bases). Germline V gene lookup returns CDR1 SEHNR and CDR2 FQNEAQ (reference sequence). The ends were cut back, 3 bases at V and 7 bases at J, with 12 bases in the middle. This CDR3 has 13 residues. CDR3 nucleotides: TGTGCCAGCAGCTTTGGTCGAAGGGGTGAAGCTTTCTTT. It specifies CASSFGRRGEAFF. Drawing the rest from reference TRBV7-9 and TRBJ1-1, the complete variable domain is DTGVSQNPRHKITKRGQNVTFRCDPISEHNRLYWYRQTLGQGPEFLTYFQNEAQLEKSRLLSDRFSAERPKGSFSTLEIQRTEQGDSAMYLCASSFGRRGEAFFGQGTRLTVV.

The V gene is TRBV12-5, the J gene TRBJ2-5; 7 nucleotides agree with TRBD2. CDR1 is LGHNT and CDR2 is FRNRAP in the germline V gene. The CDR3 sequence is 14 residues long. V dropped 5 bases and J dropped 0; count of bases not matched to a gene: 3. In DNA form, the CDR3 reads TGTGCTAGTGGTGCTAGCGGAAACCAAGAGACCCAGTACTTC. Translated, it gives CASGASGNQETQYF.

This clone showed up just a few times. The chain links TRBV10-3 to TRBJ2-5, with D perhaps matching TRBD1 (7 bases). The CDR3 has 15 residues. The germline V gene encodes CDR1 ENHRY and CDR2 SYGVKD. V lost 0 bases to trimming and J lost 5 bases, with 13 bases between them. CDR3 sequence (DNA): TGTGCCATCAGTGAGTCTGGGTCAGGGGGGGAGACCCAGTACTTC. This codes for CAISESGSGGETQYF.

This chain uses TRBV12-3 or TRBV12-4 with TRBJ2-1; D is possibly TRBD2 (5 bases). The V end lost 2 bases, the J end lost 9 bases, and 8 bases lay between the germline ends. The CDR3 spans 12 residues. The CDR3 is CASSLMGSEQFF. In DNA form, the CDR3 reads TGTGCCAGCAGTTTAATGGGGAGTGAGCAGTTCTTC.

The chain has TRBV9 and TRBJ2-1, with 9 nucleotides matching TRBD2. CDR3 length: 16 amino acids. Germline values: CDR1 SGDLS, CDR2 YYNGEE. V was pared by 0 bases and J by 8 bases, with 9 bases of the junction left unmatched. CDR3 residues: CASSVGFSGSGDEQFF. DNA of the CDR3: TGTGCCAGCAGCGTAGGATTTAGCGGGAGCGGTGATGAGCAGTTCTTC.

The chain links TRBV7-9 to TRBJ1-2; no clear D gene. CDR3 length equals 17 residues. Germline V CDR1 and CDR2: SEHNR, FQNEAQ (reference sequence). V was clipped by 5 bases and J by 2 bases, with 21 bases between them. The CDR3 loop is CASSPAEGGHLNYGYTF. The CDR3 DNA reads TGTGCCAGCAGCCCAGCAGAGGGAGGGCACCTCAACTATGGCTACACCTTC.

This chain links TRBV12-3 or TRBV12-4 with TRBJ2-2; D possibly corresponds to TRBD1 (6 bases). Trimming took 3 bases from V and 5 from J, leaving 7 bases between them. The CDR3 covers 13 residues. In DNA, the CDR3 is TGTGCCAGCAGTTTTAGGGGGACCGGGGAGCTGTTTTTT. Translated, it gives CASSFRGTGELFF.

The chain combines TRBV7-9 with TRBJ1-1; no definite D call. V lost 6 bases and J lost 0, with 5 bases in between. The germline CDR1 and CDR2 sequences are SEHNR and FQNEAQ (reference sequence). The CDR3 length is 12 residues. CDR3 protein: CASSYMNTEAFF. The CDR3 coding sequence is TGTGCCAGCAGTTACATGAACACTGAAGCTTTCTTT.

The chain has TRBV7-9 and TRBJ2-5; perhaps TRBD2 as D (5 bases). CDR1 and CDR2 (germline): SEHNR, FQNEAQ (reference sequence). The CDR3 is 14 amino acids. Trimming pared 5 bases from V and 1 base from J, leaving 11 bases between. The CDR3 spells CASSISGSQETQYF. The CDR3 DNA reads TGTGCCAGCAGCATCAGCGGCAGCCAAGAGACCCAGTACTTC.

J is TRBJ2-3 and V is TRBV11-2, with 7 positions matching TRBD1. Losses at the gene ends were 1 base for V and 0 bases for J; bases not matched to a gene: 7. Germline loops: CDR1 SGHAT, CDR2 FQNNGV. The CDR3 consists of 17 residues. The CDR3 loop is CASSLAVNRGSTDTQYF. The DNA of the CDR3 is TGTGCCAGCAGCTTAGCGGTCAACAGGGGAAGCACAGATACGCAGTATTTT.